These T cell receptor beta chains were read from a single sample in a study of beta chain features in type 1 diabetes. TCRdb's copy holds only in-frame clones and misses some; the assay was immunoSEQ multiplex PCR. Seen here are under 300,000 clones, about 15% observed once, and the top ten hold around 0.019%. Sequenced input: naive CD4+ T cells from blood. These receptors originate from a man aged 30-40 years with type 1 diabetes. CDR3s include the opening cysteine and the closing phenylalanine or tryptophan. The D gene is left open where the match is weak. Size values are once, few and many counts, or a class for expanded clones, and some rows have none.

d_call	j_call	clone_size	cdr3_length	v_call	cdr3_aa	cdr3_nt
NA	TRBJ2-1	few	14	TRBV11-1	CASSSEGLSNEQFF	TGTGCCAGCAGCTCGGAGGGACTCTCGAATGAGCAGTTCTTC
NA	TRBJ2-3	few	15	TRBV4-1	CASKRGEGTTDTQYF	TGCGCCAGCAAAAGGGGGGAGGGAACCACAGATACGCAGTATTTT
TRBD1	TRBJ1-1	NA	13	TRBV10-1	CASSDRGDTEAFF	TGCGCCAGCAGTGACAGGGGGGACACTGAAGCTTTCTTT
TRBD1	TRBJ2-1	NA	15	TRBV7-9	CASSPTGGPYNEQFF	TGTGCCAGCAGCCCAACAGGGGGTCCCTACAATGAGCAGTTCTTC
NA	TRBJ2-3	few	14	TRBV6-1	CASSEYRGTDTQYF	TGTGCCAGCAGTGAGTACAGGGGCACAGATACGCAGTATTTT
TRBD1	TRBJ1-1	NA	18	TRBV7-9	CASSLGSGTGGARTEAFF	TGTGCCAGCAGCTTAGGGTCTGGGACAGGGGGCGCCCGGACTGAAGCTTTCTTT
TRBD1	TRBJ1-2	NA	12	TRBV29-1	CSGGGQVDGYTF	TGCAGCGGTGGGGGACAGGTTGATGGCTACACCTTC
NA	TRBJ1-5	few	14	TRBV27	CASSLGGNNQPQHF	TGTGCCAGCAGTTTAGGGGGGAACAACCAGCCCCAGCATTTT
NA	TRBJ2-1	few	14	TRBV7-9	CASARTGWANEQFF	TGTGCCAGCGCGAGGACGGGATGGGCCAATGAGCAGTTCTTC
NA	TRBJ1-1	NA	10	TRBV20-1	CSAYQDEAFF	TGCAGTGCTTACCAGGATGAAGCTTTCTTT
TRBD1	TRBJ2-1	few	13	TRBV7-9	CASSLGTDNEQFF	TGTGCCAGCAGCCTTGGGACAGACAATGAGCAGTTCTTC
TRBD1	TRBJ2-7	few	13	TRBV30	CAWSQGQGYEQYF	TGTGCCTGGAGCCAAGGACAGGGCTACGAGCAGTACTTC
TRBD1	TRBJ2-1	NA	15	TRBV18	CASSPGQGPYNEQFF	TGTGCCAGCTCACCAGGACAGGGACCCTACAATGAGCAGTTCTTC
TRBD1	TRBJ2-5	NA	15	TRBV27	CASSPTGGSQETQYF	TGTGCCAGCAGCCCGACAGGGGGCTCCCAAGAGACCCAGTACTTC
NA	TRBJ1-5	NA	15	TRBV19	CASSQLGSSGQPQHF	TGTGCCAGTAGTCAACTTGGGTCTAGCGGTCAGCCCCAGCATTTT
NA	TRBJ2-1	few	15	TRBV12-5	CASGLGLATYNEQFF	TGTGCTAGTGGTTTAGGGCTAGCGACCTACAATGAGCAGTTCTTC
TRBD1	TRBJ2-2	NA	16	TRBV27	CASSLGTGGWTGELFF	TGTGCCAGCAGTTTGGGGACAGGGGGCTGGACCGGGGAGCTGTTTTTT
TRBD2	TRBJ2-1	few	12	TRBV7-6	CASSLEGGREFF	TGTGCCAGCAGCTTAGAAGGCGGGAGGGAGTTCTTC
TRBD2	TRBJ2-1	NA	16	TRBV30	CAWSVRASGAYNEQFF	TGTGCCTGGAGTGTTCGGGCTAGCGGGGCCTACAATGAGCAGTTCTTC
NA	TRBJ2-7	few	15	TRBV5-1	CASSLVPGSTYEQYF	TGCGCCAGCAGCTTGGTTCCAGGGTCCACCTACGAGCAGTACTTC
TRBD2	TRBJ2-1	few	14	TRBV19	CASTVLAGVNEQFF	TGTGCCAGTACGGTACTAGCGGGGGTCAATGAGCAGTTCTTC
TRBD2	TRBJ2-1	NA	18	TRBV9	CASSVAPSGGLVYNEQFF	TGTGCCAGCAGCGTAGCCCCTAGCGGGGGTCTGGTCTACAATGAGCAGTTCTTC
TRBD2	TRBJ2-1	few	13	TRBV2	CASRGGVYNEQFF	TGTGCCAGCAGGGGGGGGGTTTACAATGAGCAGTTCTTC
NA	TRBJ2-7	NA	15	TRBV7-7	CASSPTLDRTYEQYF	TGTGCCAGCAGCCCAACCCTTGACAGAACCTACGAGCAGTACTTC
TRBD2	TRBJ2-1	few	17	TRBV4-1	CASSQDPGGAFYNEQFF	TGCGCCAGCAGCCAAGATCCGGGGGGGGCCTTTTACAATGAGCAGTTCTTC
NA	TRBJ2-2	NA	14	TRBV4-1	CASSQIRGVGELFF	TGCGCCAGCAGCCAAATCAGGGGTGTCGGGGAGCTGTTTTTT
NA	TRBJ1-1	NA	13	TRBV29-1	CSVEGQGNTEAFF	TGCAGCGTTGAAGGTCAGGGTAACACTGAAGCTTTCTTT
TRBD1	TRBJ2-2	few	17	TRBV5-1	CASSREGQALFTGELFF	TGCGCCAGCAGCAGAGAGGGACAGGCCCTATTCACCGGGGAGCTGTTTTTT
TRBD1	TRBJ2-2	NA	15	TRBV5-5	CASSPDRVNTGELFF	TGTGCCAGCAGCCCCGACAGGGTGAACACCGGGGAGCTGTTTTTT